The following is a T cell receptor beta chain sequence with its context. In germline, CDR1 is MNHEY, CDR2 SMNVEV (reference sequence). CDR3 length equals 15 residues. Trimming cost V 5 bases and J 2 bases, with 16 bases left between them. These data originate in a study of OX40 agonist ivuxolimab in advanced cancers. Background on the study: Given to patients was ivuxolimab, an agonistic anti-OX40 (CD134) antibody. Eligibility rules accepted prior anti-PD-1, anti-PD-L1 or anti-CTLA-4 therapy, and 40% had some.

TCRdb's copy holds only in-frame clones and misses some; the assay was immunoSEQ multiplex PCR. Found here are about 38,000 clones, 80% to 90% of them singletons; the top ten hold about 43%. The TCR comes from an adult with an advanced solid tumor such as melanoma, head and neck, liver or kidney cancer. Sequencing was performed on CD4+ or CD8+ T cells sorted from blood, taken in a trial of the OX40 agonist ivuxolimab. The chain couples TRBV27 to TRBJ2-7, with D possibly TRBD1 on 7 matching bases. CDR3 nucleotides: TGTGCCAGCAGTGGGTTTACAGGGGAGGCCTACGAGCAGTACTTC. Translation: CASSGFTGEAYEQYF.